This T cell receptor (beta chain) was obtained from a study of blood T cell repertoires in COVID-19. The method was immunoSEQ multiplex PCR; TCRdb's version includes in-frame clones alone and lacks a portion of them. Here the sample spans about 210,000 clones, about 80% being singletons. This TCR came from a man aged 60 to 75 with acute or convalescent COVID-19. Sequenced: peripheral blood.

The CDR3 nucleotides read TGTGCCATCAGTGACTGGGCCAGCACAGATACGCAGTATTTT. Its protein is CAISDWASTDTQYF. The gene calls are TRBV10-3 and TRBJ2-3; D not resolved. Looked up from germline, CDR1 is ENHRY and CDR2 is SYGVKD. V lost 3 bases and J 0 bases, leaving 7 bases between the germline ends. The CDR3 runs 14 residues.